Listed below are T cell receptor beta chains from one sample, sequenced in a study of control samples from healthy donors and cancer patients. The method was immunoSEQ multiplex PCR; TCRdb's version includes in-frame clones alone and lacks a portion of them. The data show about 170,000 clones, with 93% seen just once and roughly 4.3% held by the top ten. Source material: blood. All receptors derive from an older woman in good health. CDR3s include the opening cysteine and the closing phenylalanine or tryptophan. The D gene is left open where the match is weak. Some rows have no size entry. The others give once, few or many, or a class for an expanded clone.

clone_size d_call j_call v_call cdr3_length cdr3_aa cdr3_nt
NA TRBD2 TRBJ2-3 TRBV11-2 15 CASSSVTSGTDTQYF TGTGCCAGCAGCTCCGTAACTAGCGGTACGGATACGCAGTATTTT
NA NA TRBJ2-1 TRBV28 15 CASSPMSGSYNEQFF TGTGCCAGCAGTCCGATGAGCGGATCCTACAATGAGCAGTTCTTC
once NA TRBJ2-1 TRBV5-5 14 CASNPGRSYNEQFF TGTGCCAGCAACCCAGGGAGGTCCTACAATGAGCAGTTCTTC
NA NA TRBJ2-3 TRBV27 12 CASSFSTDTQYF TGTGCCAGCAGTTTCTCGACAGATACGCAGTATTTT
NA TRBD2 TRBJ2-3 TRBV24-1 18 CATSDPGLAGEGTDTQYF TGTGCCACCAGTGATCCTGGACTAGCGGGGGAGGGCACAGATACGCAGTATTTT
once NA TRBJ1-2 TRBV7-3 14 CASSYGTATYGYTF TGTGCCAGCAGCTACGGGACGGCTACTTATGGCTACACCTTC
NA NA TRBJ2-2 TRBV9 14 CASSVTGDAGELFF TGTGCCAGCAGCGTAACCGGGGACGCCGGGGAGCTGTTTTTT
NA NA TRBJ2-1 TRBV9 13 CASSVGVENEQFF TGTGCCAGCAGCGTAGGGGTGGAGAATGAGCAGTTCTTC
NA NA TRBJ1-1 TRBV7-2 14 CASSFNRDNTEAFF TGTGCCAGCAGCTTTAACAGGGACAACACTGAAGCTTTCTTT
NA NA TRBJ2-1 TRBV7-2 15 CASSLEGSSYNEQFF TGTGCCAGCAGCTTAGAGGGGAGCTCCTACAATGAGCAGTTCTTC
few TRBD1 TRBJ1-5 TRBV25-1 17 CASSDSRTGSDNQPQHF TGTGCCAGCAGTGATTCCCGGACAGGGTCGGACAATCAGCCCCAGCATTTT
NA NA TRBJ1-2 TRBV6-2/TRBV6-3 13 CASSYYGGYGYTF TGTGCCAGCAGTTACTACGGAGGGTATGGCTACACCTTC
NA NA TRBJ2-5 TRBV3-1/TRBV3-2 13 CASSQVQQETQYF TGTGCCAGCAGCCAAGTACAGCAAGAGACCCAGTACTTC
once NA TRBJ2-1 TRBV5-1 14 CASSLWKGYNEQFF TGCGCCAGCAGCTTGTGGAAAGGGTACAATGAGCAGTTCTTC
NA TRBD2 TRBJ2-1 TRBV7-2 15 CASSLQAGIGNEQFF TGTGCCAGCAGCTTACAAGCGGGGATAGGGAATGAGCAGTTCTTC
NA TRBD1 TRBJ2-5 TRBV15 15 CATSRDRAGQETQYF TGTGCCACCAGCAGGGACAGGGCCGGCCAAGAGACCCAGTACTTC
NA TRBD2 TRBJ2-1 TRBV15 19 CATSRGVGLAGVSYNEQFF TGTGCCACCAGCAGAGGAGTGGGACTAGCGGGGGTCTCCTACAATGAGCAGTTCTTC
NA NA TRBJ1-4 TRBV7-9 14 CASSFAVINEKLFF TGTGCCAGCAGCTTTGCAGTGATTAATGAAAAACTGTTTTTT
NA TRBD1 TRBJ2-7 TRBV2 13 CAIPGTASHEQYF TGTGCCATCCCCGGGACAGCCAGCCACGAGCAGTACTTC
NA TRBD2 TRBJ2-3 TRBV6-6 15 CATKRGGDSTDTQYF TGTGCCACCAAACGGGGGGGGGATAGCACAGATACGCAGTATTTT
NA NA TRBJ1-2 TRBV10-3 16 CAISEWGVRENRGYTF TGTGCCATCAGTGAGTGGGGAGTCAGGGAGAATCGTGGCTACACCTTC
NA TRBD1 TRBJ1-4 TRBV2 17 CASRPYGQGVRGEKLFF TGTGCCAGCAGACCGTATGGACAGGGCGTAAGAGGAGAAAAACTGTTTTTT
once TRBD1 TRBJ2-7 TRBV19 14 CASRPGQRYYEQYF TGTGCCAGTAGACCGGGACAGCGTTACTACGAGCAGTACTTC
NA NA TRBJ2-1 TRBV7-2 15 CASSLAFTGGDEQFF TGTGCCAGCAGCTTAGCGTTCACGGGTGGCGATGAGCAGTTCTTC
NA NA TRBJ2-1 TRBV7-7 15 CASSPDSFSYNEQFF TGTGCTAGCAGCCCCGACAGCTTCTCCTACAATGAGCAGTTCTTC
NA NA TRBJ1-6 TRBV29-1 15 CSFRGGSPYNSPLHF TGCAGCTTCCGGGGGGGGTCCCCCTATAATTCACCCCTCCACTTT
NA NA TRBJ1-1 TRBV5-6 12 CASRREFTEAFF TGTGCCAGCAGAAGGGAATTCACTGAAGCTTTCTTT
once NA TRBJ2-1 TRBV19 14 CASNSGDSYNEQFF TGTGCCAGCAATTCCGGGGACTCGTACAATGAGCAGTTCTTC
NA NA TRBJ2-7 TRBV7-9 12 CASSFDRYEQYF TGTGCCAGCAGCTTCGACAGGTACGAGCAGTACTTC
NA NA TRBJ1-6 TRBV10-3 14 CAISGQTDNSPLHF TGTGCCATCAGTGGCCAGACAGATAATTCACCCCTCCACTTT
NA TRBD1 TRBJ1-2 TRBV5-1 13 CASSPGQGEGYTF TGCGCCAGCAGCCCGGGACAGGGCGAGGGCTACACCTTC
NA NA TRBJ1-5 TRBV9 14 CASSVDGSNQPQHF TGTGCCAGCAGCGTGGACGGTAGCAATCAGCCCCAGCATTTT
NA TRBD1 TRBJ1-3 TRBV6-6 19 CASSLLSGQRPHSGNTIYF TGTGCCAGCAGTCTCCTATCGGGACAGCGACCTCATTCTGGAAACACCATATATTTT
NA NA TRBJ1-4 TRBV20-1 13 CSASGSANEKLFF TGCAGTGCTAGTGGGTCGGCTAATGAAAAACTGTTTTTT
NA NA TRBJ1-5 TRBV6-5 13 CASIPTGTQPQHF TGTGCCAGCATTCCCACAGGGACGCAGCCCCAGCATTTT
NA NA TRBJ1-4 TRBV5-1 15 CASSPGAVLSEKLFF TGCGCCAGCAGCCCAGGGGCAGTGTTGTCTGAAAAACTGTTTTTT
NA NA TRBJ2-3 TRBV6-5 13 CASTTNFGNTQYF TGTGCCAGCACCACCAATTTCGGAAATACGCAGTATTTT
NA NA TRBJ1-2 TRBV3-1/TRBV3-2 15 CASADPGQPIMGYTF TGTGCCAGCGCAGACCCCGGACAGCCCATCATGGGCTACACCTTC
NA NA TRBJ2-5 TRBV5-1 14 CASSLDGMLQTQYF TGCGCCAGCAGCTTGGATGGGATGTTGCAGACCCAGTACTTC
once TRBD1 TRBJ1-1 TRBV19 14 CASSIGDSHTEAFF TGTGCCAGTAGTATAGGGGACAGCCACACTGAAGCTTTCTTT
NA NA TRBJ1-1 TRBV6-5 13 CASSGISLAEAFF TGTGCCAGCAGCGGCATCAGTTTGGCTGAAGCTTTCTTT
NA TRBD1 TRBJ2-7 TRBV19 14 CASSLGTGTYEQYF TGTGCCAGTAGTCTAGGGACAGGGACCTACGAGCAGTACTTC
NA TRBD2 TRBJ2-5 TRBV7-9 17 CASSLAVGAGAQETQYF TGTGCCAGCAGCTTAGCCGTCGGGGCGGGAGCGCAAGAGACCCAGTACTTC
NA NA TRBJ1-3 TRBV6-6 15 CASSGTFVSGNTIYF TGTGCCAGCAGCGGGACGTTTGTCTCTGGAAACACCATATATTTT
NA NA TRBJ1-5 TRBV7-2 17 CASSAPSRGDESQPQHF TGTGCCAGCAGCGCCCCATCCCGGGGGGATGAAAGTCAGCCCCAGCATTTT
NA NA TRBJ1-5 TRBV12-2 16 CARVSPGRRGDQPQHF TGTGCAAGAGTGAGTCCGGGCAGAAGGGGGGATCAGCCCCAGCATTTT
NA TRBD1 TRBJ1-1 TRBV16 17 CASSPGAADRLRTEAFF TGTGCCAGCAGCCCTGGGGCGGCGGACAGGTTAAGGACTGAAGCTTTCTTT
NA NA TRBJ1-5 TRBV5-5 14 CASSGGGRGQPQHF TGTGCCAGCAGCGGGGGCGGGCGGGGGCAGCCCCAGCATTTT
NA TRBD1 TRBJ1-1 TRBV3-1/TRBV3-2 16 CASSQDRTGKYTEAFF TGTGCCAGCAGCCAAGATAGGACAGGGAAGTACACTGAAGCTTTCTTT
NA NA TRBJ2-5 TRBV3-1/TRBV3-2 15 CASSQTLEGSETQYF TGTGCCAGCAGCCAAACTCTAGAAGGATCGGAGACCCAGTACTTC
NA NA TRBJ1-1 TRBV10-3 14 CATQPGRQGTEAFF TGTGCCACTCAGCCGGGACGCCAAGGGACTGAAGCTTTCTTT